This paragraph covers one TCR beta chain sequence. The data belong to a study of OX40 agonist ivuxolimab in advanced cancers. The CDR3 runs to 14 residues. Germline assignment: CDR1 LNHDA and CDR2 SQIVND (reference sequence). Trimming cost V 4 bases and J 5 bases, with 14 bases left between them. Method: immunoSEQ multiplex PCR; TCRdb's copy keeps in-frame clones and lacks some. Of 65,000 to 75,000 clones listed, more than 75% are singletons. The rearrangement links TRBV19 to TRBJ2-5; D not resolved. Sequenced material: CD4+ or CD8+ T cells sorted from blood, taken in a trial of the OX40 agonist ivuxolimab. This TCR came from an adult with an advanced solid tumor such as melanoma, head and neck, liver or kidney cancer. In DNA form, the CDR3 reads TGTGCCAGTAGTACCGACCCGGCGACGGAGACCCAGTACTTC. Amino acids: CASSTDPATETQYF.